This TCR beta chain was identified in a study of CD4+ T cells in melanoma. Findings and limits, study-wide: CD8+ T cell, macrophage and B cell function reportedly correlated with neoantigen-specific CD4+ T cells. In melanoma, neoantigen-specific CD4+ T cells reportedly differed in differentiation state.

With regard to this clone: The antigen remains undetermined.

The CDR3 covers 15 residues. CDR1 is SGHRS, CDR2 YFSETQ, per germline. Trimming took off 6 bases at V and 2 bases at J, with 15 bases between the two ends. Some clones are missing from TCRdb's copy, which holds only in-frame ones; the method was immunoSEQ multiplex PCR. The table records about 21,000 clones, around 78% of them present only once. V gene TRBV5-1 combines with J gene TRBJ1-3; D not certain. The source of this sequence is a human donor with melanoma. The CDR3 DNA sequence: TGCGCCAGCACCGACCCGGGTGGACCTGGAAACACCATATATTTT. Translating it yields CASTDPGGPGNTIYF.